The clone carrying this TCR beta chain has more than one count but fewer than ten. This sample stems from a study of T cells in Graves' hyperthyroidism and ophthalmopathy. This CDR3 spans 13 amino acids. Germline CDR1 reads LNHDA; CDR2 reads SQIVND (reference sequence). The V and J ends lost 3 bases and 6 bases respectively, with 6 bases between them. TCR beta CDR3 regions were amplified from RNA transcripts. Researchers ran a first-round RT-PCR on the TCR CDR3 using the HTBI primer set. TCRdb independently ran MiXCR on the multiplex PCR reads; one entry per CDR3 protein. The sample includes around 600,000 distinct CDR3 sequences, roughly 15% of them seen just once. Exclusion criteria comprised uncontrolled infection, other autoimmune disease, pregnancy or lactation. It was less than 13 ml of fresh peripheral blood that supplied the PBMCs.

The chain links TRBV19 to TRBJ1-6; D remains ambiguous. Input material: blood. The receptor was derived from a woman in her forties or fifties with Graves' ophthalmopathy. The CDR3 DNA reads as TGTGCCAGTAGTATGGGGTTTAATTCACCCCTCCACTTT. It codes for CASSMGFNSPLHF.